This passage covers 7 T cell receptor beta chains from one sample sequenced in a study of blood T cell repertoires in COVID-19. The table came from immunoSEQ multiplex PCR; TCRdb's copy has only in-frame clones and leaves some out. The sample shows hundreds of thousands of clones, roughly nine tenths of them seen only once. Specimen: PBMCs or T cells enriched from blood (not recorded which). Every receptor here comes from a woman between 18 and 29 years old who had recovered from COVID-19.

This rearrangement joins TRBV7-2 to TRBJ2-5; 8 bases match TRBD2. The length of the CDR3 is 15 residues. J was trimmed by 4 bases and V by 3 bases; bases with no gene match: 7. The germline gives CDR1 SGHTA, CDR2 FQGNSA. CDR3 in amino acids: CASSLGGAGGETQYF. The DNA of the CDR3 is TGTGCCAGCAGCTTGGGGGGGGCGGGGGGAGAGACCCAGTACTTC.

The gene calls are TRBV5-1 and TRBJ2-5, with D maybe TRBD2 (6 bases). Germline values: CDR1 SGHRS, CDR2 YFSETQ. Trimming took 4 bases from V and 5 from J, leaving 15 bases between them. The CDR3 runs 14 residues. CDR3: CASSGGTGWETQYF. In nucleotides, the CDR3 is TGCGCCAGCAGCGGGGGGACCGGATGGGAGACCCAGTACTTC.

The chain recombines TRBV27 with TRBJ1-2; D unresolved. V lost 0 bases to trimming and J lost 0 bases, with 11 bases between them. The length of the CDR3 is 16 residues. CDR1 and CDR2 from the germline V gene are MNHEY and SMNVEV (reference sequence). CDR3 in DNA: TGTGCCAGCAGTTTATCGTGGGCAGTGCCTAACTATGGCTACACCTTC. This gives the protein CASSLSWAVPNYGYTF.

The chain employs TRBV7-2 and TRBJ1-1; D gene ambiguous. V lost 2 bases, J lost 2 bases, and 9 bases lay in between. The CDR3 is 14 residues long. Germline values: CDR1 SGHTA, CDR2 FQGNSA. The CDR3 sequence is CASSLSWANTEAFF. The CDR3 DNA is TGTGCCAGCAGCTTAAGTTGGGCTAACACTGAAGCTTTCTTT.

On this clone itself: One junction end does not reproduce the germline sequence, and a read error may be involved. The rearrangement links TRBV11-3 to TRBJ2-1; possibly TRBD2 for D (6 bases). Germline V gene lookup returns CDR1 SGHNT and CDR2 YENEEA. CDR3 length: 15 amino acids. The CDR3 reads CASNLHGGANNEQFF. Here the CDR3 DNA reads TGTGCCAGCAACTTACACGGGGGAGCTAACAATGAGCAGTTCTTC.

This chain connects TRBV2 to TRBJ2-3; D is possibly TRBD1 (6 bases). The CDR3 has 12 amino acids. CDR1 is SNHLY, CDR2 FYNNEI, per germline. V shed 8 bases and J shed 4 bases, with 10 bases lying between them. The CDR3 DNA follows: TGTGCCAGCCGTTGGGGGCCAGATACGCAGTATTTT. Protein sequence: CASRWGPDTQYF.

The chain uses TRBV5-8 and TRBJ2-1, with TRBD1 matching over 9 bases. Trimming at V came to 3 bases and at J to 6 bases, leaving 4 bases not matched to a gene. This CDR3 has 14 amino acids. The germline CDR1 and CDR2 sequences are SGHTS and YDEGEE. CDR3 region: CASSYGTGTNEQFF. The CDR3 coding sequence is TGTGCCAGCAGCTACGGGACAGGGACCAATGAGCAGTTCTTC.